The following is a T cell receptor beta chain sequence with its context. This clonotype registers as medium-sized (0.01 to 0.1%) within its sample. Its target antigen remains unknown. No much larger clone exists at a distance of one base, and base qualities are not known. The entry originates in a study (dated by TCRdb to 2017 to 2019). In terms of the full investigation: To characterize human CD8+ TCR repertoires that recognize immunodominant viral antigens, the researchers relied on sequence and structural analyses. The study at large found these results: The CD8+ TCR repertoires specific to different immunodominant viral antigens were reported to be highly diverse and distinct from one another.

The CDR3, from cysteine to phenylalanine, totals 11 residues. The kept DNA is CDR3 alone, 33 bases in frame from the first base. The germline V gene supplies CDR1 WSHSY and CDR2 SAAADI. V lost 3 bases and J lost 8 bases; the stretch between them is 5 bases long. TCRdb shows the sequencer as Illumina HiSeq 2500. TCRdb reran the public reads through fastp at Q25 and MiXCR, keeping productive beta chains. For every CDR3 protein sequence, its rows merge into one entry that carries the most common genes and DNA. Recorded for this sample are approximately 1,800 distinct CDR3 sequences; approximately 30% of them occurred a single time. Together, the top ten hold 5.5% to 6% of the sample.

Here the chain combines TRBV10-2 and TRBJ2-1, with the D segment identity uncertain. The sequence came from a female donor. What was sequenced was CD8+ T cells (not recorded whether cultured). The base sequence is TGCGCCAGCAGTGACGGCGATGAGCAGTTCTTC. It specifies CASSDGDEQFF.